What follows are 27 T cell receptor beta chains derived from one specimen sequenced in a study of siplizumab effects on memory and regulatory T cells. Assay: immunoSEQ multiplex PCR; the TCRdb copy retains only in-frame clones and omits some. Of about 68,000 clones in the sample, around 93% were seen once. The sequencing sample was made of CD8+ T cells sorted from blood. The source is a human donor in good health.

The chain uses TRBV13 and TRBJ2-5, with D possibly matching TRBD1 (6 bases). The DNA end is a closer match to TRBJ2-7, so the J assignment may be wrong. CDR1 and CDR2 from the germline V gene are PRHDT and FYEKMQ (reference sequence). This CDR3 contains 14 residues. The CDR3: CASSPDRTSYEQYF. In DNA form, the CDR3 reads TGTGCCAGCAGCCCGGACAGAACCTCCTACGAGCAGTACTTC.

The chain combines TRBV6-4 with TRBJ2-3; 10 positions agree with TRBD2. CDR3 size: 15 residues. The germline V gene encodes CDR1 MRHNA and CDR2 SNTAGT. Germline trimming cut 4 bases from V and 6 bases from J; bases unmatched to any gene: 7. CDR3 sequence (DNA): TGTGCCAGCAGTGCTACTAGCGGGGCGGGTGATACGCAGTATTTT. This sequence encodes CASSATSGAGDTQYF.

This chain joins TRBV27 and TRBJ2-3; TRBD2 matches 8 bases. The germline V gene encodes CDR1 MNHEY and CDR2 SMNVEV (reference sequence). J gave up 2 bases and V 5 bases, and 6 bases lay outside the gene matches. The CDR3 contains 15 residues. Here the CDR3 DNA reads TGTGCCAGCAGTCGCACTAGCGGAACCACAGATACGCAGTATTTT. Translated, it gives CASSRTSGTTDTQYF.

This clone was seen only a few times. This chain links TRBV5-4 with TRBJ2-4, with 10 bases that match TRBD1. After removal of 3 bases from V and 2 bases from J, the junction contained 17 bases not matched to a gene. CDR1 is SGHNT and CDR2 is YYREEE in the germline V gene (reference sequence). This CDR3 comprises 20 residues. CDR3 DNA sequence: TGTGCCAGCAGCTGGAACTACCGGGACAGGGGTCTGAGGTCCAAAAACATTCAGTACTTC. Protein product: CASSWNYRDRGLRSKNIQYF.

This clone occurred once. The chain uses TRBV4-1 and TRBJ2-2; 7 nucleotides agree with TRBD2. Germline CDR1 is MGHRA and CDR2 is YSYEKL. This CDR3 region has 14 residues. V lost 1 base and J lost 5; bases outside the gene matches: 1. CDR3 nucleotides: TGCGCCAGCAGCCAAGGGGAGGGGACCGGGGAGCTGTTTTTT. Amino acids: CASSQGEGTGELFF.

This clone turned up a few times. The chain links TRBV19 to TRBJ1-6, with 8 bases fitting TRBD1. The length of the CDR3 is 15 residues. Germline lookup yields CDR1 LNHDA and CDR2 SQIVND (reference sequence). V lost 7 bases to trimming and J lost 9 bases; unmatched junction nucleotides: 11. The CDR3 here is CASTDPRGLGSPLHF. The CDR3 nucleotides are TGTGCCAGTACCGATCCCAGGGGGCTTGGTTCACCCCTCCACTTT.

The chain combines TRBV10-1 with TRBJ1-5; 8 positions match TRBD1. The CDR3 spans 12 residues. Germline CDR1 and CDR2: WNHNN and SYGVQD (reference sequence). Trimming at V came to 10 bases and at J to 5 bases, leaving 4 bases not matched to a gene. The CDR3 loop reads CATTQGDQPQHF. CDR3 nucleotides: TGCGCCACAACACAGGGGGATCAGCCCCAGCATTTT.

J is TRBJ2-7 and V is TRBV5-6; D is perhaps TRBD1 (6 bases). This CDR3 has 13 residues. V lost 1 base and J 6 bases, leaving 11 bases between the germline ends. Germline CDR1 is SGHDT and CDR2 is YYEEEE. DNA for the CDR3: TGTGCCAGCAGCTTGAGACAGGCTTTCGAGCAGTACTTC. This encodes CASSLRQAFEQYF.

DNA for the CDR3: TGTGCCAGCAGCCCTCAGACAGGGCCGAATACAGATACGCAGTATTTT. Protein: CASSPQTGPNTDTQYF. The rearrangement links TRBV9 to TRBJ2-3; 7 nucleotides line up with TRBD1. The CDR3 loop spans 16 amino acids. V lost 4 bases and J lost 3; bases outside the gene matches: 11. Germline CDR1 and CDR2: SGDLS and YYNGEE.

The chain uses TRBV29-1 and TRBJ1-2; 7 nucleotides match TRBD1. V lost 6 bases and J lost 3; bases outside the gene matches: 4. This CDR3 spans 12 amino acids. Looked up from germline, CDR1 is SQVTM and CDR2 is ANQGSEA. As DNA, the CDR3 is TGCAGCGTCGCAGGGGGGGACTATGGCTACACCTTC. Protein product: CSVAGGDYGYTF.

The chain combines TRBV7-3 with TRBJ2-1, with D unclear. V lost 4 bases and J lost 4, with 8 bases in between. Germline values: CDR1 SGHTA, CDR2 FQGTGA. CDR3 length equals 13 residues. CDR3 DNA sequence: TGTGCCAGCAGCTCCGACGCGTACAATGAGCAGTTCTTC. Its protein is CASSSDAYNEQFF.

The chain recombines TRBV19 with TRBJ2-3; D is possibly TRBD1 (5 bases). V shed 4 bases and J shed 0 bases, with 8 bases lying between them. The CDR3 has 14 amino acids. The germline gives CDR1 LNHDA, CDR2 SQIVND (reference sequence). The CDR3 loop is CASSTDRSTDTQYF. The CDR3, as DNA: TGTGCCAGTAGTACTGACAGAAGCACAGATACGCAGTATTTT.

The rearrangement links TRBV19 to TRBJ2-1; 12 bases line up with TRBD2. The CDR3 has 15 amino acids. The germline gives CDR1 LNHDA, CDR2 SQIVND (reference sequence). V shed 7 bases and J 7 bases; nucleotides not matched to a gene: 8. CDR3 in amino acids: CASNLAGGPLNEQFF. CDR3 coding DNA: TGTGCCAGTAATCTAGCGGGGGGGCCTCTTAATGAGCAGTTCTTC.

The chain joins TRBV28 to TRBJ2-6; TRBD2 might be the D (5 bases). Germline V gene lookup returns CDR1 MDHEN and CDR2 SYDVKM. The CDR3 is made up of 16 amino acids. Between the trimmed V and J ends, which lost 6 bases and 4 bases, there was a span of 16 bases. This chain's CDR3 is CASSSHDPGGANVLTF. Written as DNA, the CDR3 is TGTGCCAGCAGCTCCCATGACCCGGGGGGGGCCAACGTCCTGACTTTC.

The chain recombines TRBV6-1 with TRBJ1-1; D is undetermined. Germline V gene sequence: CDR1 MNHNS, CDR2 SASEGT. The CDR3 runs to 10 residues. V dropped 6 bases and J dropped 7 bases, with 6 bases sitting between them. The CDR3 loop is CASSSGEAFF. CDR3 nucleotide sequence: TGTGCCAGCAGCTCAGGTGAAGCTTTCTTT.

The sample holds one count of this clone. The V call is TRBV14, the J call TRBJ1-2; the match to TRBD1 covers 7 bases. V was pared by 1 base and J by 3 bases, with 5 bases of the junction left unmatched. The CDR3 length is 15 residues. The germline CDR1 and CDR2 sequences are SGHDN and FVKESK. The CDR3 DNA sequence: TGTGCCAGCAGCCAAGTTACAGGGGCCTACTATGGCTACACCTTC. Amino acids: CASSQVTGAYYGYTF.

The CDR3 loop reads CASSFRPTGYTEAFF. CDR3 nucleotides: TGTGCCAGCAGTTTTCGACCGACAGGGTACACTGAAGCTTTCTTT. The chain couples TRBV28 to TRBJ1-1, with TRBD1 identical over 7 bases. Trimming cost V 3 bases and J 3 bases; bases outside gene matches: 7. CDR3 length: 15 amino acids. In germline, CDR1 is MDHEN, CDR2 SYDVKM.

The rearrangement joins TRBV5-4 to TRBJ2-7; 9 positions match TRBD1. The CDR3 sequence is 14 residues long. Trimming at V came to 4 bases and at J to 6 bases, leaving 8 bases not matched to a gene. Germline CDR1 is SGHNT and CDR2 is YYREEE (reference sequence). The DNA of the CDR3 is TGTGCCAGCAGCGCAGAGGACAGGGGAGGCGAGCAGTACTTC. Translating gives CASSAEDRGGEQYF.

The sample holds one count of this clone. The chain uses TRBV2 and TRBJ1-2; D is unresolved. Trimming took 5 bases from V and 8 from J, leaving 9 bases between them. The length of the CDR3 is 11 residues. Per germline, CDR1 SNHLY and CDR2 FYNNEI. The CDR3 reads CASSSTSGYTF. The CDR3 bases are TGTGCCAGCAGTTCCACCTCGGGCTACACCTTC.

The chain combines TRBV10-2 with TRBJ2-2; no reliable D call. Germline lookup yields CDR1 WSHSY and CDR2 SAAADI. The length of the CDR3 is 11 residues. V lost 8 bases, J lost 8 bases, and 9 bases lay in between. CDR3 DNA sequence: TGCGCCAGCGAATTATCGGGGGAGCTGTTTTTT. Amino acids: CASELSGELFF.

V gene TRBV27 combines with J gene TRBJ2-1, with 8 bases lining up with TRBD2. CDR1 and CDR2 (germline): MNHEY, SMNVEV (reference sequence). J gave up 8 bases and V 7 bases, and 16 bases lay outside the gene matches. CDR3 length: 16 residues. The CDR3 loop reads CASTDTSGGEEDEQFF. For the CDR3, the DNA is TGTGCCAGCACCGACACTAGCGGCGGGGAGGAGGATGAGCAGTTCTTC.

V gene TRBV5-4 combines with J gene TRBJ2-5; TRBD2 aligns across 8 bases. V shed 5 bases, J shed 1 base, and the junction held 4 bases outside the gene matches. Germline-derived CDR1 and CDR2 are SGHNT and YYREEE (reference sequence). The CDR3 spans 14 residues. CDR3 in DNA: TGTGCCAGCAGTCATGGACTAGCCCAAGAGACCCAGTACTTC. Translated, it gives CASSHGLAQETQYF.

The rearrangement uses TRBV6-4 and TRBJ2-3; 8 bases fit TRBD2. Germline V gene sequence: CDR1 MRHNA, CDR2 SNTAGT. J was trimmed by 5 bases and V by 3 bases; bases with no gene match: 10. This CDR3 is 16 amino acids long. CDR3 DNA sequence: TGTGCCAGCAGTGAATCAGTGTCAAGCGGGGGAGATACGCAGTATTTT. Translated: CASSESVSSGGDTQYF.

This clone appeared a single time. The genes are TRBV4-2 and TRBJ2-1, with 8 bases matching TRBD2. The CDR3 spans 18 residues. The junction had 9 bases not matched to a gene; V was cut back by 0 bases and J by 2 bases. The germline CDR1 and CDR2 sequences are LGHNA and YNFKEQ. The CDR3 DNA follows: TGTGCCAGCAGCCAAGATCTGGTTAGCGGGGAGCCCTACAATGAGCAGTTCTTC. It specifies CASSQDLVSGEPYNEQFF.

J is TRBJ2-3 and V is TRBV2; 12 bases are shared with TRBD2. Germline lookup yields CDR1 SNHLY and CDR2 FYNNEI. The CDR3 length is 16 residues. V shed 5 bases and J 0 bases; nucleotides not matched to a gene: 3. CDR3 bases: TGTGCCAGCAGTTTCCTAGCGGGGGGGAGCACAGATACGCAGTATTTT. This codes for CASSFLAGGSTDTQYF.

V usage is TRBV7-9 and J usage is TRBJ2-3; 11 bases align to TRBD2. Germline CDR1 and CDR2: SEHNR and FQNEAQ (reference sequence). This CDR3 region has 16 residues. V lost 6 bases to trimming and J lost 2 bases; unmatched junction nucleotides: 7. CDR3 sequence (DNA): TGTGCCAGCAGATCGGGACTAGCGGAACTCACAGATACGCAGTATTTT. Translated, it gives CASRSGLAELTDTQYF.

This clone has a single count. The chain recombines TRBV27 with TRBJ1-5, with a possible D match to TRBD1 (6 bases). This CDR3 spans 14 amino acids. Germline-derived CDR1 and CDR2 are MNHEY and SMNVEV (reference sequence). The V end was cut by 5 bases, the J end by 3 bases, with 11 bases between. This CDR3 is CASSPGHHNQPQHF. Written as DNA, the CDR3 is TGTGCCAGCAGTCCGGGACACCACAATCAGCCCCAGCATTTT.